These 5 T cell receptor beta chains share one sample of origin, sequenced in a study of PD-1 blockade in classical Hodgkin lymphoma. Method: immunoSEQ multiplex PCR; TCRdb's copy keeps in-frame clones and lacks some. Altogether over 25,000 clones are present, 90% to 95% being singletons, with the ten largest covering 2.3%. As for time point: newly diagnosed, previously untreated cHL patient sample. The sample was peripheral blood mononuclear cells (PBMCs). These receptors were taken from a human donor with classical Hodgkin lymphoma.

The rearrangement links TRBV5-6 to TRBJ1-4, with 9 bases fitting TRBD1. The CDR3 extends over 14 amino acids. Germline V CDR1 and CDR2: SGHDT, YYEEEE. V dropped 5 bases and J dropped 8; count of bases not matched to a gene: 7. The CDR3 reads CASSSGTGTEKLFF. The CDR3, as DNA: TGTGCCAGCAGTTCCGGGACAGGGACGGAAAAACTGTTTTTT. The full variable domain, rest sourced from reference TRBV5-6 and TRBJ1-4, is DAGVTQSPTHLIKTRGQQVTLRCSPKSGHDTVSWYQQALGQGPQFIFQYYEEEERQRGNFPDRFSGHQFPNYSSELNVNALLLGDSALYLCASSSGTGTEKLFFGSGTQLSVL.

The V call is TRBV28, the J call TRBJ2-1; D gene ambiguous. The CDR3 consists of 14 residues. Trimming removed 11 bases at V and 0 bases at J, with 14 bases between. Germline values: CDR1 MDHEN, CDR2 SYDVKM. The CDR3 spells CAVAAAVSYNEQFF. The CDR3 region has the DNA TGTGCCGTCGCGGCGGCAGTCTCCTACAATGAGCAGTTCTTC.

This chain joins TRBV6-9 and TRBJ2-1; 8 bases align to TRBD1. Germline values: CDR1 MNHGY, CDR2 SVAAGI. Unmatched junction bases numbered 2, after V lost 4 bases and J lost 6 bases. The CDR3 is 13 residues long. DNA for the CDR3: TGTGCCAGCAGTTTGCAGGGGGCCAATGAGCAGTTCTTC. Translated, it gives CASSLQGANEQFF.

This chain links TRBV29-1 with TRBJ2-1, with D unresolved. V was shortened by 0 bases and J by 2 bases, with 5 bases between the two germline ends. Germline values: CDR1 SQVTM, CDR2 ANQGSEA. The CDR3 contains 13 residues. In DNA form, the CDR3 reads TGCAGCGTTGAAGAAACCACCTACAATGAGCAGTTCTTC. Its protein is CSVEETTYNEQFF.

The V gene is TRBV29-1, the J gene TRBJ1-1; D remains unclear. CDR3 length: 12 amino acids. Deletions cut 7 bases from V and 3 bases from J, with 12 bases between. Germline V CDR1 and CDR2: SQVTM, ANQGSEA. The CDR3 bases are TGCAGCGCCCTAGCCCGATACACTGAAGCTTTCTTT. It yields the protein CSALARYTEAFF.